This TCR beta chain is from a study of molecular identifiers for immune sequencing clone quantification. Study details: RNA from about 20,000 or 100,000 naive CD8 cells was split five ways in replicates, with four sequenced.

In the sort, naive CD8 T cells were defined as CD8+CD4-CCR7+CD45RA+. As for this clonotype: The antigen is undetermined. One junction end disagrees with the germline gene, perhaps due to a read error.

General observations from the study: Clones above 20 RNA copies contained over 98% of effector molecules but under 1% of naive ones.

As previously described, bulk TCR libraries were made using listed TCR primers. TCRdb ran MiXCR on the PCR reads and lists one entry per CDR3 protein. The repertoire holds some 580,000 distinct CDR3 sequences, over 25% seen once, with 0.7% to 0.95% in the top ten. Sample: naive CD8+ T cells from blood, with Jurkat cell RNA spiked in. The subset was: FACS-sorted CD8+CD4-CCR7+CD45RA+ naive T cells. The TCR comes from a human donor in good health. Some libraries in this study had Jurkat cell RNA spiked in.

DNA of the CDR3: TGTGCCCGCAGCCCGGACAGCCAGCCAACTAATGAAAAACTGTTTTTT. This encodes CARSPDSQPTNEKLFF. This chain links TRBV3-1 with TRBJ1-4, with D maybe TRBD1 (6 bases). Per germline, CDR1 LGHDT and CDR2 YNNKEL (reference sequence). This CDR3 is built from 16 residues.